This T cell receptor (beta chain) appears in the sequencing data of a study of T cells in Graves' hyperthyroidism and ophthalmopathy. Each patient was aged 18 to 65 and had newly diagnosed hyperthyroidism of under 2 months' duration. The source material, RNA transcripts, was used to amplify TCR beta CDR3 regions. A first-round RT-PCR of the TCR CDR3 used the HTBI primer set. TCRdb re-called the multiplex PCR reads with MiXCR, one entry per CDR3 protein. The sample carries under 300,000 distinct CDR3 sequences, less than 30% recorded once. After removal of 2 bases from V and 11 bases from J, the junction contained 15 bases not matched to a gene. The CDR3 extends over 15 amino acids. Germline CDR1 is GTSNPN and CDR2 is SVGIG (reference sequence). Findings and caveats of the study: It was a median about 7.1 months before onset that the model predicted ophthalmopathy. Separating ophthalmopathy from stable hyperthyroidism was achieved by a 13 V-J model.

This clonotype was observed many times. Its matching antigen is unknown. The chain combines TRBV30 with TRBJ1-5; 7 bases fit TRBD1. The specimen was blood. The clonotype comes from a man in his forties or fifties with Graves' hyperthyroidism that later progressed to Graves' ophthalmopathy. In nucleotides, the CDR3 is TGTGCCTGGAGTTTACCGGGACAGAGATATTATTCCCAGCATTTT. Amino acid sequence: CAWSLPGQRYYSQHF.